Shown below are 2 T cell receptor beta chains from a single sample sequenced in a study of T cell responses to AZD1222 COVID-19 vaccine. Sequencing used immunoSEQ multiplex PCR; TCRdb keeps in-frame clones, though not all of them. Of 130,000 or so clones in the sample, more than 85% were seen once. The material sequenced was peripheral blood, taken on day 0 of AZD1222 vaccination. The receptors originated from an adult in good health.

The chain joins TRBV5-6 to TRBJ1-1; 9 bases map to TRBD1. The length of the CDR3 is 14 residues. The germline CDR1 and CDR2 sequences are SGHDT and YYEEEE. V shed 2 bases and J 1 base; nucleotides not matched to a gene: 0. This CDR3 reads CASSLQGANTEAFF. The CDR3 DNA is TGTGCCAGCAGCTTACAGGGGGCGAACACTGAAGCTTTCTTT.

V gene TRBV14 combines with J gene TRBJ2-5, with 7 positions matching TRBD2. J lost 5 bases, V lost 0 bases, and 21 bases had no gene match. The germline CDR1 and CDR2 sequences are SGHDN and FVKESK. The CDR3 spans 20 residues. CDR3 protein: CASSQDVKVAGYRGGETQYF. The CDR3 bases are TGTGCCAGCAGCCAAGATGTGAAAGTAGCGGGCTATAGGGGCGGTGAGACCCAGTACTTC. The full variable domain, its missing parts supplied by reference TRBV14 and TRBJ2-5, is EAGVTQFPSHSVIEKGQTVTLRCDPISGHDNLYWYRRVMGKEIKFLLHFVKESKQDESGMPNNRFLAERTGGTYSTLKVQPAELEDSGVYFCASSQDVKVAGYRGGETQYFGPGTRLLVL.